One TCR beta chain is described in this entry. CDR1 and CDR2 from the germline V gene are SGDLS and YYNGEE. This CDR3 is 15 amino acids long. V lost 4 bases, J lost 0 bases, and 4 bases stayed unmatched. In the authors' workflow: Scientists estimated how many nucleated cells there were by amplifying reference gene primers. Clones were read by immunoSEQ multiplex PCR, and TCRdb kept only the in-frame ones, dropping some. V, J and clone size reflect that table, while D and trimming were determined from the DNA. In the table there are 150,000 to 200,000 clones, roughly 82% of which are singletons. The sample is drawn from a study of blood T cell repertoires in COVID-19.

This chain uses TRBV9 with TRBJ2-3, with 8 bases matching TRBD2. The sample consisted of PBMCs or T cells enriched from blood (not recorded which). This receptor was obtained from a man aged 35 to 55 who had recovered from COVID-19. CDR3 sequence: CASSPTSGSTDTQYF. The DNA of the CDR3 is TGTGCCAGCAGCCCTACTAGCGGTAGCACAGATACGCAGTATTTT. The complete variable domain, with remaining parts taken from reference TRBV9 and TRBJ2-3, reads DSGVTQTPKHLITATGQRVTLRCSPRSGDLSVYWYQQSLDQGLQFLIQYYNGEERAKGNILERFSAQQFPDLHSELNLSSLELGDSALYFCASSPTSGSTDTQYFGPGTRLTVL.